This is a list of T cell receptor beta chains from one sample in a study of post-analysis software for immune sequencing data. TCRdb ran MiXCR on the PCR reads and lists one entry per CDR3 protein. The data show 170,000 or so distinct CDR3 sequences, approximately 31% seen once. The specimen sequenced was blood. The receptors derive from a girl between 5 and 17 years old with multiple sclerosis. Both conserved end residues are part of each CDR3. D genes are given only for firm matches. Rows give clone size only sometimes, using once, few, many, or a class for an expanded clone.

D gene: NA
clone size: few
J gene: TRBJ2-1
V gene: TRBV6-5
CDR3 protein: CASTPTSFHEQFF
CDR3 DNA: TGTGCCAGCACCCCGACTAGTTTCCATGAGCAGTTCTTC

D gene: NA
clone size: NA
J gene: TRBJ2-7
V gene: TRBV12-3/TRBV12-4
CDR3 protein: CASSLADTTYNEQYF
CDR3 DNA: TGTGCCAGCAGTTTGGCGGACACAACTTACAATGAGCAGTACTTC

D gene: TRBD1
clone size: many
J gene: TRBJ2-1
V gene: TRBV27
CDR3 protein: CASSLGQATYNEQFF
CDR3 DNA: TGTGCCAGCAGTCTTGGACAGGCCACCTACAATGAGCAGTTCTTC

D gene: TRBD2
clone size: NA
J gene: TRBJ2-4
V gene: TRBV6-4
CDR3 protein: CASSDSGGTGNIQYF
CDR3 DNA: TGTGCCAGCAGTGACTCGGGGGGGACCGGGAACATTCAGTACTTC

D gene: NA
clone size: many
J gene: TRBJ1-1
V gene: TRBV5-1
CDR3 protein: CASSLQGSNTEAFF
CDR3 DNA: TGCGCCAGCAGCTTGCAGGGTTCGAACACTGAAGCTTTCTTT

D gene: TRBD1
clone size: many
J gene: TRBJ1-2
V gene: TRBV7-9
CDR3 protein: CASSGGTGLDYGYTF
CDR3 DNA: TGTGCCAGCAGCGGAGGGACAGGACTAGACTATGGCTACACCTTC

D gene: NA
clone size: NA
J gene: TRBJ2-7
V gene: TRBV6-2/TRBV6-3
CDR3 protein: CASSASRDIPYEQYF
CDR3 DNA: TGTGCCAGCAGTGCGTCCAGGGACATTCCCTACGAGCAGTACTTC

D gene: NA
clone size: many
J gene: TRBJ2-3
V gene: TRBV29-1
CDR3 protein: CSVAVDTDTQYF
CDR3 DNA: TGCAGCGTTGCCGTTGACACAGATACGCAGTATTTT

D gene: NA
clone size: once
J gene: TRBJ1-4
V gene: TRBV28
CDR3 protein: CASILKQGIANEKLFF
CDR3 DNA: TGTGCCAGCATCCTGAAACAGGGCATCGCTAATGAAAAACTGTTTTTT

D gene: NA
clone size: few
J gene: TRBJ1-5
V gene: TRBV12-3/TRBV12-4
CDR3 protein: CASSLEQGGNQPQHF
CDR3 DNA: TGTGCCAGCAGTTTAGAGCAGGGAGGCAATCAGCCCCAGCATTTT

D gene: NA
clone size: NA
J gene: TRBJ1-2
V gene: TRBV12-3/TRBV12-4
CDR3 protein: CASSRSSGHTF
CDR3 DNA: TGTGCCAGCAGCCGAAGTAGTGGCCACACCTTC

D gene: NA
clone size: once
J gene: TRBJ2-2
V gene: TRBV14
CDR3 protein: CASSSGTPNTGELFF
CDR3 DNA: TGTGCCAGCAGTTCCGGGACCCCGAACACCGGGGAGCTGTTTTTT

D gene: NA
clone size: many
J gene: TRBJ2-5
V gene: TRBV24-1
CDR3 protein: CATSDLVETQYF
CDR3 DNA: TGTGCCACCAGTGATTTGGTCGAGACCCAGTACTTC

D gene: TRBD2
clone size: NA
J gene: TRBJ2-2
V gene: TRBV5-1
CDR3 protein: CASSFVASGFPGELFF
CDR3 DNA: TGCGCCAGCAGCTTCGTGGCTAGCGGTTTCCCCGGGGAGCTGTTTTTT

D gene: NA
clone size: NA
J gene: TRBJ1-1
V gene: TRBV29-1
CDR3 protein: CSVGQGDTEAFF
CDR3 DNA: TGCAGCGTTGGGCAGGGCGACACTGAAGCTTTCTTT

D gene: NA
clone size: few
J gene: TRBJ1-1
V gene: TRBV10-2
CDR3 protein: CASSEGQGIGEAFF
CDR3 DNA: TGCGCCAGCAGTGAAGGGCAGGGGATCGGTGAAGCTTTCTTT

D gene: NA
clone size: NA
J gene: TRBJ2-3
V gene: TRBV6-2/TRBV6-3
CDR3 protein: CAGSYSTGWSDTQYF
CDR3 DNA: TGTGCCGGCAGTTACTCTACAGGGTGGTCAGATACGCAGTATTTT

D gene: NA
clone size: many
J gene: TRBJ1-2
V gene: TRBV6-1
CDR3 protein: CASSEAPGPIGANYGYTF
CDR3 DNA: TGTGCCAGCAGTGAAGCCCCCGGCCCCATTGGGGCTAACTATGGCTACACCTTC

D gene: NA
clone size: many
J gene: TRBJ2-1
V gene: TRBV4-2
CDR3 protein: CASSQVTVGEQFF
CDR3 DNA: TGTGCCAGCAGCCAAGTGACGGTTGGTGAGCAGTTCTTC

D gene: TRBD1
clone size: many
J gene: TRBJ2-7
V gene: TRBV29-1
CDR3 protein: CSALGQGSYEQYF
CDR3 DNA: TGCAGCGCACTAGGACAGGGGTCTTACGAGCAGTACTTC

D gene: NA
clone size: NA
J gene: TRBJ1-6
V gene: TRBV6-6
CDR3 protein: CASSYQVDSPFHF
CDR3 DNA: TGTGCCAGCAGTTACCAAGTTGATTCACCATTCCACTTT

D gene: NA
clone size: NA
J gene: TRBJ1-3
V gene: TRBV5-1
CDR3 protein: CASSSDGSGNTIYF
CDR3 DNA: TGCGCCAGCAGCTCGGACGGATCTGGAAACACCATATATTTT

D gene: NA
clone size: NA
J gene: TRBJ2-1
V gene: TRBV20-1
CDR3 protein: CGARDRTASSYNEQFF
CDR3 DNA: TGCGGTGCTAGAGATAGGACCGCCAGCTCCTACAATGAGCAGTTCTTC

D gene: NA
clone size: NA
J gene: TRBJ2-1
V gene: TRBV28
CDR3 protein: CASIAGTLTSRTYNEQFF
CDR3 DNA: TGTGCCAGCATAGCCGGAACCCTAACTAGCAGAACCTACAATGAGCAGTTCTTC

D gene: TRBD1
clone size: few
J gene: TRBJ1-4
V gene: TRBV20-1
CDR3 protein: CSAPQGQGINEKLFF
CDR3 DNA: TGCAGTGCTCCACAGGGACAGGGGATTAATGAAAAACTGTTTTTT

D gene: NA
clone size: NA
J gene: TRBJ2-3
V gene: TRBV28
CDR3 protein: CASTRLGGSTDTQYF
CDR3 DNA: TGTGCCAGCACCCGGTTAGGGGGGAGCACAGATACGCAGTATTTT

D gene: TRBD1
clone size: NA
J gene: TRBJ1-1
V gene: TRBV7-9
CDR3 protein: CASSSYRGTEAFF
CDR3 DNA: TGTGCCAGCAGCTCGTACAGGGGGACTGAAGCTTTCTTT

D gene: NA
clone size: many
J gene: TRBJ1-2
V gene: TRBV6-1
CDR3 protein: CASSELTTNYGYTF
CDR3 DNA: TGTGCCAGCAGTGAACTTACTACTAACTATGGCTACACCTTC

D gene: NA
clone size: NA
J gene: TRBJ1-5
V gene: TRBV20-1
CDR3 protein: CSASGGGRVESNQPQHF
CDR3 DNA: TGCAGTGCTAGTGGGGGCGGGAGAGTTGAAAGCAATCAGCCCCAGCATTTT

D gene: NA
clone size: many
J gene: TRBJ2-1
V gene: TRBV29-1
CDR3 protein: CSVQLAVEQFF
CDR3 DNA: TGCAGCGTTCAACTAGCCGTCGAGCAGTTCTTC

D gene: NA
clone size: NA
J gene: TRBJ2-5
V gene: TRBV4-2
CDR3 protein: CASSQETRGGTQYF
CDR3 DNA: TGTGCCAGCAGCCAGGAAACTAGGGGAGGGACCCAGTACTTC

D gene: NA
clone size: once
J gene: TRBJ2-3
V gene: TRBV20-1
CDR3 protein: CSARNPLRTDTQYF
CDR3 DNA: TGCAGTGCTAGAAATCCCCTCCGCACAGATACGCAGTATTTT

D gene: NA
clone size: NA
J gene: TRBJ1-1
V gene: TRBV27
CDR3 protein: CASSPILTGLTEAFF
CDR3 DNA: TGTGCCAGCAGTCCTATCCTGACAGGTCTCACTGAAGCTTTCTTT

D gene: TRBD1
clone size: NA
J gene: TRBJ1-1
V gene: TRBV28
CDR3 protein: CASSPLEGALRAEAFF
CDR3 DNA: TGTGCCAGCAGTCCGTTGGAGGGGGCCCTAAGGGCTGAAGCTTTCTTT

D gene: NA
clone size: few
J gene: TRBJ1-1
V gene: TRBV12-3/TRBV12-4
CDR3 protein: CASSRQTNTEAFF
CDR3 DNA: TGTGCCAGCAGTCGGCAGACCAACACTGAAGCTTTCTTT

D gene: TRBD1
clone size: NA
J gene: TRBJ2-3
V gene: TRBV9
CDR3 protein: CARSADQTGGRTDTQYF
CDR3 DNA: TGTGCCCGCAGCGCCGACCAAACAGGGGGCAGGACAGATACGCAGTATTTT

D gene: NA
clone size: many
J gene: TRBJ2-4
V gene: TRBV4-1
CDR3 protein: CASSQDRGSRAKNIQYF
CDR3 DNA: TGCGCCAGCAGCCAAGATCGGGGGAGCCGGGCCAAAAACATTCAGTACTTC

D gene: TRBD1
clone size: few
J gene: TRBJ2-7
V gene: TRBV3-1
CDR3 protein: CASSTGQGYEQYF
CDR3 DNA: TGTGCCAGCAGCACGGGACAGGGGTACGAGCAGTACTTC

D gene: TRBD1
clone size: few
J gene: TRBJ2-1
V gene: TRBV6-5
CDR3 protein: CASSPSTGATYNEQFF
CDR3 DNA: TGTGCCAGCAGTCCAAGTACAGGGGCGACCTACAATGAGCAGTTCTTC

D gene: TRBD1
clone size: many
J gene: TRBJ2-1
V gene: TRBV7-8
CDR3 protein: CASSRNIRQGTVNEQFF
CDR3 DNA: TGTGCCAGCAGCCGGAATATTCGACAGGGGACAGTTAATGAGCAGTTCTTC

D gene: TRBD2
clone size: few
J gene: TRBJ2-3
V gene: TRBV10-3
CDR3 protein: CAIKEREKTDTQYF
CDR3 DNA: TGTGCCATCAAGGAGCGGGAGAAAACAGATACGCAGTATTTT

D gene: TRBD1
clone size: many
J gene: TRBJ2-3
V gene: TRBV7-6
CDR3 protein: CASSPTGGTDTQYF
CDR3 DNA: TGTGCCAGCAGCCCAACAGGGGGAACAGATACGCAGTATTTT

D gene: NA
clone size: many
J gene: TRBJ2-5
V gene: TRBV27
CDR3 protein: CASSITGTNQETQYF
CDR3 DNA: TGTGCCAGCAGTATAACTGGGACAAACCAAGAGACCCAGTACTTC

D gene: NA
clone size: NA
J gene: TRBJ1-6
V gene: TRBV20-1
CDR3 protein: CSAHWGGSSYNSPLHF
CDR3 DNA: TGCAGTGCTCACTGGGGGGGGAGCTCCTATAATTCACCCCTCCACTTT

D gene: NA
clone size: NA
J gene: TRBJ2-7
V gene: TRBV5-1
CDR3 protein: CASSLKVRSSSYF
CDR3 DNA: TGCGCCAGCAGCTTAAAGGTTCGGTCGTCTTCGTACTTC

D gene: NA
clone size: few
J gene: TRBJ1-1
V gene: TRBV14
CDR3 protein: CASSRFRPDIPIKAFF
CDR3 DNA: TGTGCCAGCAGCCGCTTCAGACCGGACATCCCGATCAAAGCTTTCTTT

D gene: NA
clone size: many
J gene: TRBJ1-2
V gene: TRBV28
CDR3 protein: CASSRGGADYGYTF
CDR3 DNA: TGTGCCAGCTCCCGTGGGGGGGCAGACTATGGCTACACCTTC

D gene: TRBD2
clone size: NA
J gene: TRBJ2-2
V gene: TRBV12-3/TRBV12-4
CDR3 protein: CASSPGLATNTGELFF
CDR3 DNA: TGTGCCAGCAGTCCCGGACTAGCGACGAACACCGGGGAGCTGTTTTTT

D gene: NA
clone size: many
J gene: TRBJ2-5
V gene: TRBV6-2/TRBV6-3
CDR3 protein: CASSYLSPPGQETQYF
CDR3 DNA: TGTGCCAGCAGTTACCTCTCCCCCCCGGGACAAGAGACCCAGTACTTC

D gene: NA
clone size: NA
J gene: TRBJ2-1
V gene: TRBV21-1
CDR3 protein: CASSKNKGMASGTAGEQFF
CDR3 DNA: TGTGCCAGCAGCAAAAATAAGGGGATGGCTAGCGGGACCGCGGGGGAGCAGTTCTTC

D gene: NA
clone size: few
J gene: TRBJ1-1
V gene: TRBV4-1
CDR3 protein: CASSQEEGLNTEAFF
CDR3 DNA: TGCGCCAGCAGCCAGGAGGAGGGTTTGAACACTGAAGCTTTCTTT

D gene: NA
clone size: NA
J gene: TRBJ2-5
V gene: TRBV10-3
CDR3 protein: CAISESNAASNEQYF
CDR3 DNA: TGTGCCATCAGTGAGTCCAATGCGGCTTCGAATGAGCAGTACTTC

D gene: TRBD1
clone size: few
J gene: TRBJ1-2
V gene: TRBV5-4
CDR3 protein: CASSLYRGHFGGYTF
CDR3 DNA: TGTGCCAGCAGCTTATACAGGGGTCACTTCGGTGGCTACACCTTC

D gene: NA
clone size: few
J gene: TRBJ2-1
V gene: TRBV11-3
CDR3 protein: CASSSRGTYNEQFF
CDR3 DNA: TGTGCCAGCAGCTCCCGCGGGACTTACAATGAGCAGTTCTTC

D gene: TRBD2
clone size: few
J gene: TRBJ2-3
V gene: TRBV28
CDR3 protein: CASSLRLAGGRDTDTQYF
CDR3 DNA: TGTGCCAGCAGTTTACGACTAGCGGGAGGTCGAGACACAGATACGCAGTATTTT